This T cell receptor (beta chain) was identified during a study of blood T cell repertoires in COVID-19. The overall study: COVID-19 samples collected from the United States, Italy and Spain covered acute and convalescent phases.

The germline V gene encodes CDR1 SQVTM and CDR2 ANQGSEA. V lost 7 bases, J lost 9 bases, and 13 bases lay in between. The CDR3 runs to 11 residues. Sequenced by immunoSEQ multiplex PCR; TCRdb stores in-frame clones only, minus some. The sample contains around 100,000 clones, less than 90% of which appear only once. The sample comprised peripheral blood. This clonotype was sampled from a man aged 65 to 79 with active or convalescent COVID-19. The chain uses TRBV29-1 and TRBJ2-1; D is possibly TRBD2 (5 bases). The CDR3 coding sequence is TGCAGCGCCGGAGGTGTGGCTGAGCAGTTCTTC. Translation: CSAGGVAEQFF.